This is a list of T cell receptor beta chains from one sample in a study of tumor and adjacent non-tumor tissue in lung cancer. TCRdb called the multiplex PCR reads again in MiXCR, with one record for every CDR3 protein. The sample shows about 98,000 distinct CDR3 sequences, around three quarters of them seen only once. Source material: distant non-tumor lung tissue. The receptors come from a man aged 55 to 69 with small cell lung cancer. Each CDR3 is given with its conserved first and last residue. A D gene is named only where the DNA matches it firmly. Rows may omit the clone size; those that give it use once, few, many or a size class.

d_gene	abundance	v_gene	j_gene	CDR3nt	CDR3aa
NA	NA	TRBV20-1	TRBJ2-3	TGCAGTGTTACCCCTCGGAGTGATGCGCAGTATTTT	CSVTPRSDAQYF
NA	NA	TRBV7-2	TRBJ1-6	TGTGCCAGCAGCTCCTTAGGGGCGAGGTCCTATAATTCACCCCTCCACTTT	CASSSLGARSYNSPLHF
NA	NA	TRBV11-2	TRBJ1-1	TGTACCAGCAGCTTAGTGACCGGGGGTGACACTGAAGCTCTCTTT	CTSSLVTGGDTEALF
TRBD2	NA	TRBV6-5	TRBJ2-1	TGTGACAGCGGTGAAGCGCTCGGGGCTAGCGGGGGGGTTCCTAGCTCCTACAATGAGCAGTTCTTC	CDSGEALGASGGVPSSYNEQFF
NA	NA	TRBV6-5	TRBJ1-2	TGTGCCATCAGTCGTCTCGGGAGGGAAAGTGGCTACACCTTC	CAISRLGRESGYTF
NA	NA	TRBV5-4	TRBJ1-2	TGTGTGAGCAGTTCGGACACCTATGGCTACACCTTC	CVSSSDTYGYTF
TRBD2	NA	TRBV30	TRBJ2-3	TGTGCCTGTAGTGCACCAGTGGCGGGAGGGGGGGATACGCAGTATTTT	CACSAPVAGGGDTQYF
NA	NA	TRBV6-2/TRBV6-3	TRBJ2-4	TGTGCCAGCAGTTACGGTCTGCTAGTGGGAGGTGCTCAGTACTTC	CASSYGLLVGGAQYF
NA	NA	TRBV10-3	TRBJ1-2	TGTGCCATCAGTCCCAGGGAGACAGGCATCTATGACTACACTTTC	CAISPRETGIYDYTF
TRBD2	once	TRBV20-1	TRBJ2-5	TGCAGTGCCCCGGGGGGGCGGGACTTGGAGGCCCAGTACTTC	CSAPGGRDLEAQYF
NA	NA	TRBV6-5	TRBJ1-2	TGTGTCAGCAATCTGCAAACCGGGACAATCTATGGTTACACCTTC	CVSNLQTGTIYGYTF
NA	once	TRBV11-1	TRBJ2-1	TGTACCGGCAGCTTAGAGAGGACGACCTACAATGGGCAGTTCTTC	CTGSLERTTYNGQFF
NA	NA	TRBV20-1	TRBJ2-7	TGCAGTGCTAGAGACTTAGCGCCAAGCTCCTACGAGCAATACTTC	CSARDLAPSSYEQYF
NA	NA	TRBV19	TRBJ2-5	TGTGCCAGTAGTAAACCAGGTAGACAAGAGACCCAGTACTTC	CASSKPGRQETQYF
NA	NA	TRBV19	TRBJ2-2	TGTGCCAGTAGTAGGCTCACGAACACCGGGGTGCTGTTTTTT	CASSRLTNTGVLFF
NA	once	TRBV7-9	TRBJ2-3	TGTGCCAGCAGCCCAGGGGGCACAGATACGCAGTATTTT	CASSPGGTDTQYF
TRBD2	NA	TRBV6-1	TRBJ2-1	TGTGCCATCAGCGCACCAAGACTAGCGGGAATCTACAATGAGCAGTTCTTC	CAISAPRLAGIYNEQFF
NA	NA	TRBV28	TRBJ2-5	TGTGCCAGCACCCCTCTCATAACGGGGGAGACCGAGTACTTC	CASTPLITGETEYF
TRBD1	many	TRBV7-8	TRBJ2-7	TGTGCCAGCAATTTCGCCGGACAGGGAGGGCAGTACTTC	CASNFAGQGGQYF
TRBD2	NA	TRBV4-2	TRBJ2-2	TGTGTCAGCAAACTAGCGGGAGATTATGGCGGAGAGCTGTTTTTT	CVSKLAGDYGGELFF
NA	NA	TRBV30	TRBJ2-3	TGTCCCTGGAGGCGTGAGGGGTCAGACACGCAGTATTTT	CPWRREGSDTQYF
TRBD1	NA	TRBV6-6	TRBJ2-4	TGTGCCAGCAGCCGGGGACAGGTGACCCAAATCATTCAGTACTTC	CASSRGQVTQIIQYF
NA	NA	TRBV6-6	TRBJ1-3	TGTGCCAGCAGTTTGAGGGTGTTGGGGGTCCACTCTGGAAACACAATATATTTT	CASSLRVLGVHSGNTIYF
NA	many	TRBV6-5	TRBJ2-7	TGTGCCAGCAGGAACGCGGCTCTCAACGAGCAGTACTTC	CASRNAALNEQYF
NA	NA	TRBV11-3	TRBJ2-1	TGTGCGAGCGGCACAAAGAATGTGGATGAGCAGTTCTTC	CASGTKNVDEQFF
TRBD2	NA	TRBV12-3/TRBV12-4	TRBJ2-7	TGTGCCAACAGGGCGGGAGGGTACCACGAGCAGTATTTC	CANRAGGYHEQYF
TRBD2	NA	TRBV5-1	TRBJ2-3	TGCGCCAGCAGCAGAGGTACTAGCGGGAGCCGGCAGGGAGATACGCAGTATTTT	CASSRGTSGSRQGDTQYF
NA	many	TRBV4-1	TRBJ1-4	TGCGCCAGCAGCCAAGTGGGGGAGGTAACTAATGAAAAACTGTTTTTT	CASSQVGEVTNEKLFF
TRBD1	NA	TRBV28	TRBJ2-7	TGTGTCAGTAGTCCGACAGGGAGTGGGCCCTACGGCGAGCAGTACTTC	CVSSPTGSGPYGEQYF
NA	once	TRBV29-1	TRBJ2-4	TGCATCGTGGGAACCAGGAAAAACATTCAGTACTTC	CIVGTRKNIQYF
TRBD1	NA	TRBV12-3/TRBV12-4	TRBJ1-1	TGTGCAGGCAGGCGGACAGGGGAAGCTTTCTTT	CAGRRTGEAFF
TRBD1	NA	TRBV6-5	TRBJ1-2	TGTGCCAACAGTAGCCGACAGGGAAGCCCCGATGGCTACACCTTC	CANSSRQGSPDGYTF
NA	NA	TRBV11-2	TRBJ2-7	TGTGCCAGCAGCTCGATCTATGGCGAGCAGTACTTT	CASSSIYGEQYF
TRBD2	NA	TRBV6-6	TRBJ2-1	TGTGCCAGCAGTGGACTAGCGGGCATAGGGAATGAACGGTTCTTC	CASSGLAGIGNERFF
NA	many	TRBV20-1	TRBJ2-1	TGCAGTGCTAGTCAAAATTCGGGGGAGCAGTTCTTC	CSASQNSGEQFF
TRBD2	few	TRBV12-3/TRBV12-4	TRBJ2-2	TGTGCCAGCAGGCGGGGGGGGGCCGGGAAGCTGTTTTTT	CASRRGGAGKLFF
NA	NA	TRBV4-1	TRBJ1-5	TGCGCCAGTAACCAAGATCATAGGGCTGGTCAGCCCCAGCATTTT	CASNQDHRAGQPQHF
NA	NA	TRBV28	TRBJ2-1	TGTGCCAGAAGCTGGCCGGCACTGAATGAGCAGTTCTTC	CARSWPALNEQFF
NA	NA	TRBV6-1	TRBJ2-3	TGTGCCAGCACCTCCCTAGGGGCGGGACTCTTGGGCTCGGAGCAGAACTATTTT	CASTSLGAGLLGSEQNYF
TRBD2	NA	TRBV12-3/TRBV12-4	TRBJ2-3	TGTGCCAGCACTACGACGACTAGCGGAAGCACAGATACACAGTATTTT	CASTTTTSGSTDTQYF
NA	NA	TRBV4-2	TRBJ2-7	TGTGCCAGCAGCCAGGAACGGACAAGGGTCTACGAGCAGTACTTC	CASSQERTRVYEQYF
NA	NA	TRBV6-2/TRBV6-3	TRBJ2-1	TGTGCGAGCAGTACCGGTCCTAATCATGAGCAGTTCTTC	CASSTGPNHEQFF
NA	many	TRBV20-1	TRBJ1-2	TGCAGTGCTATCATGAGTTCTCGTGGCTACACCTTC	CSAIMSSRGYTF
NA	NA	TRBV10-2	TRBJ2-1	TGCGCCAGCTGCGATACTGGCCAGGGTGATCAGTTGTTC	CASCDTGQGDQLF
NA	once	TRBV5-1	TRBJ1-1	TGCGCCAGCAGCTTGGTGAAGGGGATGAAGACTGAAGCTTTCTTT	CASSLVKGMKTEAFF
NA	NA	TRBV29-1	TRBJ2-1	TGCAGCGTTGAGTTATCGGGAGCGGCCCCCAGCAAGCAGTTCTTC	CSVELSGAAPSKQFF
TRBD2	NA	TRBV11-2	TRBJ2-1	TGTGCCAGCAGTTTATCTTTACCAGCGGGAGATAATGAGCAGTTCTTC	CASSLSLPAGDNEQFF
TRBD2	medium-sized	TRBV11-3	TRBJ2-3	TGTGCCAGCAGCCCCTCTTCCGGGGGGACAGATACGCAGTATTTT	CASSPSSGGTDTQYF